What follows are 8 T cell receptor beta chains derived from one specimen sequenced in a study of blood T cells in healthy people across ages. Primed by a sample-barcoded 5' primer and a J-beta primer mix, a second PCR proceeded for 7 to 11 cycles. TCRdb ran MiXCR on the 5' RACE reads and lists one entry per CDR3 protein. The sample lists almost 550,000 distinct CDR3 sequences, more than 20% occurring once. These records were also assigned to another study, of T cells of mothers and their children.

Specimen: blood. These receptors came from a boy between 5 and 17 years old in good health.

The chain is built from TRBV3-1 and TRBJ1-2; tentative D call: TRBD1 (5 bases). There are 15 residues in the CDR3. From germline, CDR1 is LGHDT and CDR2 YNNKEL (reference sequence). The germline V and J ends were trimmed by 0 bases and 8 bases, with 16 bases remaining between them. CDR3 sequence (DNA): TGTGCCAGCAGCCAAGACGCGGGCAGGGCCGGCGGCTACACCTTC. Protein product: CASSQDAGRAGGYTF.

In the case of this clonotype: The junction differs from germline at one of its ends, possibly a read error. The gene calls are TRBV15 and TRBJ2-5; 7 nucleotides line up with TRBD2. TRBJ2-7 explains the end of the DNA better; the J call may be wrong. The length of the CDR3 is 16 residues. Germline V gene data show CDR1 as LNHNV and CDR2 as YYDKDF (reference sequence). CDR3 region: CATSSLAGRASHEQYF. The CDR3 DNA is TGTGCCACCAGCAGCCTAGCAGGGAGGGCCTCCCACGAGCAGTACTTC.

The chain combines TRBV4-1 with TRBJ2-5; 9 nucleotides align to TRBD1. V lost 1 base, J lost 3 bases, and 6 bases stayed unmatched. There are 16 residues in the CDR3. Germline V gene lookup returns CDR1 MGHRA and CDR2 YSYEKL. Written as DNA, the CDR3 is TGCGCCAGCAGCCAAGTAGGGGGACAGGGTAAAGAGACCCAGTACTTC. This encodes CASSQVGGQGKETQYF.

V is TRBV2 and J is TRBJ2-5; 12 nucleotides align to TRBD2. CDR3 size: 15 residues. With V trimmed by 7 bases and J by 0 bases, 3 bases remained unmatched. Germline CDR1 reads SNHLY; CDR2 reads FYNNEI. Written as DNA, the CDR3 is TGTGCCAGCATAGGGACTAGCGGGTACCAAGAGACCCAGTACTTC. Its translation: CASIGTSGYQETQYF.

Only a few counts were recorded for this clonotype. The CDR3 loop is CSARKGVRRENFGYEQYF. As DNA, the CDR3 is TGCAGTGCTAGAAAGGGAGTCAGGCGGGAGAACTTCGGCTACGAGCAGTACTTC. The genes are TRBV20-1 and TRBJ2-7, with 7 bases fitting TRBD2. The CDR3 loop spans 18 amino acids. V was clipped by 2 bases and J by 3 bases; unmatched bases: 19. Germline CDR1 DFQATT, CDR2 SNEGSKA (reference sequence).

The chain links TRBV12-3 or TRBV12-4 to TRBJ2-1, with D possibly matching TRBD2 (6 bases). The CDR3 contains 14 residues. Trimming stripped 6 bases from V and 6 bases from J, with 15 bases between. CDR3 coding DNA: TGTGCCAGCAGAGTGTTGGGGGGAGGCAATGAGCAGTTCTTC. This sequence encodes CASRVLGGGNEQFF.

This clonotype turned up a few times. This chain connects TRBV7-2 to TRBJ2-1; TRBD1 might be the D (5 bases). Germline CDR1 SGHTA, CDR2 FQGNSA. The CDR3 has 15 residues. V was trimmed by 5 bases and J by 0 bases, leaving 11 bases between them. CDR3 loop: CASSPDRTSYNEQFF. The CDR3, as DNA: TGTGCCAGCAGCCCCGACAGAACCTCCTACAATGAGCAGTTCTTC.

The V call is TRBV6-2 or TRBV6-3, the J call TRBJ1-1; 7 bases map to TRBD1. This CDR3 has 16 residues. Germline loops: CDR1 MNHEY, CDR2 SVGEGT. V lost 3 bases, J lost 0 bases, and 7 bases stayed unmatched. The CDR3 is CASSYLPGQVNTEAFF. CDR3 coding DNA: TGTGCCAGCAGTTATTTGCCCGGACAGGTGAACACTGAAGCTTTCTTT.